The sequence of this T cell receptor beta chain was determined in a study of T cell responses to AZD1222 COVID-19 vaccine. Remarks on this clone: As yet, its antigen is unknown. The junction departs from germline at one end; a sequencing error may be responsible.

This CDR3 spans 13 amino acids. Per the germline V gene, CDR1 is SGHVS and CDR2 is FQNEAQ. Measured with immunoSEQ multiplex PCR; TCRdb has only the in-frame clones, and not every one. The table has about 110,000 clones, roughly 87% seen once; the top ten hold around 4.5%. Study results and limitations: Donors in the cohort were predominantly white British and more often female, and clonal diversity was possibly underestimated.

The sequencing here drew on peripheral blood, taken on day 0 of AZD1222 vaccination. The chain links TRBV7-8 to TRBJ2-1; D gene uncertain. This receptor was obtained from an adult in good health. The CDR3 is CASSHPTYNKQFF. The CDR3 bases are TGTGCCAGCAGCCATCCCACCTACAATAAGCAGTTCTTC.